The clone carrying this T cell receptor beta chain was picked up a small number of times. Original analysis: Amplification with reference gene primers provided the estimates of nucleated cell counts. The method was immunoSEQ multiplex PCR; TCRdb's version includes in-frame clones alone and lacks a portion of them. V, J and clone size reflect that table, while D and trimming were determined from the DNA. The sample consists of 120,000 to 150,000 clones, about nine tenths of them appearing once. The data are from a study of blood T cell repertoires in COVID-19. As for the study in general: Acute and convalescent COVID-19 specimens originated in the United States, Italy and Spain. T cells, B-cell-depleted T cells, or PBMCs supplied cDNA or gDNA.

Trimming stripped 4 bases from V and 5 bases from J, with 14 bases between. The CDR3 is made up of 14 amino acids. Germline V gives CDR1 SGHVS, CDR2 FQNEAQ. The genes are TRBV7-8 and TRBJ1-2; D is undetermined. The sample comprised peripheral blood. The TCR was taken from a man between 50 and 59 years old who had recovered from COVID-19. CDR3 amino acids: CASSSRESGYGYTF. In nucleotides, the CDR3 is TGTGCCAGCAGCTCACGGGAGTCCGGGTATGGCTACACCTTC.